The clone carrying this TCR beta chain was counted at least ten times. The antigen remains unidentified. Separate cDNA molecules each had unique molecular identifiers attached to them. Each CDR3 protein gets one entry after TCRdb re-called the 5' RACE reads with MiXCR. This repertoire shows about 60,000 distinct CDR3 sequences, roughly an eighth found once; its top ten account for over 3%. The CDR3 totals 13 residues. The V gene's germline CDR1 is SGHAT and CDR2 FQNNGV. The V gene lost 4 bases and the J gene lost 8 bases, with 12 bases spanning the gap. These data originate in a study of early T cells in non-severe SARS-CoV-2 infection. About the study: The study sequenced bulk RNA from unsorted whole blood, with chains unpaired.

Notes on the study in general: Anti-spike CD8 responses were favored by VDJdb matching, which missed private and CD4 specificities.

J is TRBJ2-1 and V is TRBV11-2; D unclear. What was sequenced was whole blood. The source is an adult who was a healthcare worker with PCR-confirmed SARS-CoV-2 infection or an uninfected control (not recorded which). The CDR3 coding sequence is TGTGCCAGCAGCTCTGATCAGCGCGATGAGCAGTTCTTC. Its translation is CASSSDQRDEQFF. Filled out from reference TRBV11-2 and TRBJ2-1, the complete variable domain reads EAGVAQSPRYKIIEKRQSVAFWCNPISGHATLYWYQQILGQGPKLLIQFQNNGVVDDSQLPKDRFSAERLKGVDSTLKIQPAKLEDSAVYLCASSSDQRDEQFFGPGTRLTVL.